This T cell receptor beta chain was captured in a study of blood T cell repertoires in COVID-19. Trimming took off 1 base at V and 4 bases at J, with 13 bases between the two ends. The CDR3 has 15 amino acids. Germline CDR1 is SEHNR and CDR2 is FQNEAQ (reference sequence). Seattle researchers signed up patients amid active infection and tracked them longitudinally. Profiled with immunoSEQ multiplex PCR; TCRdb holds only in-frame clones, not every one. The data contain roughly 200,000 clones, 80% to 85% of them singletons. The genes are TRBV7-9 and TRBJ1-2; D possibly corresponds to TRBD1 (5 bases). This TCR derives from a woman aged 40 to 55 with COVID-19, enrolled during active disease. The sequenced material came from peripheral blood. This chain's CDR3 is CASSLDLQGRYGYTF. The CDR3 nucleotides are TGTGCCAGCAGCTTAGATCTCCAGGGCCGCTATGGCTACACCTTC. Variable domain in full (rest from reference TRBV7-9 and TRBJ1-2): DTGVSQNPRHKITKRGQNVTFRCDPISEHNRLYWYRQTLGQGPEFLTYFQNEAQLEKSRLLSDRFSAERPKGSFSTLEIQRTEQGDSAMYLCASSLDLQGRYGYTFGSGTRLTVV.